This entry concerns a single T cell receptor beta chain. The CDR3 spans 16 residues. V lost 0 bases and J lost 7, with 16 bases in between. Germline lookup yields CDR1 LNHDA and CDR2 SQIVND (reference sequence). Primers for the PCR totalled 60 Vbeta and 13 Jbeta. Sequencing used immunoSEQ multiplex PCR; TCRdb keeps in-frame clones, though not all of them. The sample lists around 180,000 clones; approximately 86% were seen once. The record originates from a study of cytomegalovirus exposure and HLA in healthy donors. Study overall: A prior study identified just under 120 million unique TCR beta sequences from about 179 million T cells. Within an early data release were 85 million or so unique TCRs drawn from HLA-typed donors.

The sequence came from a woman between 18 and 29 years old in good health and CMV-seronegative. The chain combines TRBV19 with TRBJ1-5; weak D call: TRBD1 (6 bases). The sample was PBMCs. The CDR3 coding sequence is TGTGCCAGTAGTATAGATCTGGGGGGGCCTCGGCAGCCCCAGCATTTT. It translates to CASSIDLGGPRQPQHF.